This is a list of T cell receptor beta chains from one sample in a study of T cells in Graves' hyperthyroidism and ophthalmopathy. From the multiplex PCR reads, TCRdb called clonotypes with MiXCR, one entry per CDR3 protein. The sample carries 490,000 or so distinct CDR3 sequences, 46% recorded once. Sample: peripheral blood or thyroid tissue (not recorded which). Receptors were obtained from an adult woman with Graves' disease, either hyperthyroidism or ophthalmopathy (not recorded which). Each CDR3 is given with its conserved first and last residue. Each record gives: D gene, V gene, clone size, J gene, CDR3 length, CDR3 DNA, CDR3 protein. D genes are given only for firm matches. The size entry is marked missing in some rows and otherwise reads once, few, many or a size class.

D: -
V: TRBV6-4
size: few
J: TRBJ2-2
length: 15
DNA: TGTGCCAGCAGTTGGGACATAGAGACTACCGGGGAGCTGTTTTTT
CDR3: CASSWDIETTGELFF

D: -
V: TRBV19
size: many
J: TRBJ1-5
length: 14
DNA: TGTGCCAGTACCCTAAATGGGGGGAATCAGCCCCAGCATTTT
CDR3: CASTLNGGNQPQHF

D: -
V: TRBV2
size: -
J: TRBJ2-5
length: 13
DNA: TGTGCCAGCGCCCCAGGGTGGCGAGAGACCCAGTACTTC
CDR3: CASAPGWRETQYF

D: TRBD1
V: TRBV6-2/TRBV6-3
size: many
J: TRBJ1-5
length: 14
DNA: TGTGCCAGCAGTTACAGGGGGCTCGGTCAGCCCCAGCATTTT
CDR3: CASSYRGLGQPQHF

D: -
V: TRBV7-9
size: -
J: TRBJ1-1
length: 16
DNA: TGTGCCAGCAGCTTAGGCCAGGACGGTTTGAACACTGAAGCTTTCTTT
CDR3: CASSLGQDGLNTEAFF

D: -
V: TRBV29-1
size: -
J: TRBJ1-5
length: 14
DNA: TGCAGCTTAGCATCCGCCTATAGCAATCAGCCCCAGCATTTT
CDR3: CSLASAYSNQPQHF

D: -
V: TRBV9
size: -
J: TRBJ1-1
length: 14
DNA: TGTGCCAGCAGCGTAGAACCGGAAGACACTGAAGCTTTCTTT
CDR3: CASSVEPEDTEAFF

D: TRBD2
V: TRBV10-3
size: few
J: TRBJ2-7
length: 16
DNA: TGTGCCATCAGTGAAAGAGGAGCGGGAGACTCGCGCGAGCAGTACTTC
CDR3: CAISERGAGDSREQYF

D: TRBD1
V: TRBV10-2
size: -
J: TRBJ2-7
length: 14
DNA: TGCGCCAGCAGACAGGACAGGACCCCCTACGAGCAGTACTTC
CDR3: CASRQDRTPYEQYF

D: TRBD1
V: TRBV4-1
size: -
J: TRBJ1-3
length: 19
DNA: TGCGCCAGCAGCCAAGCGTGGTATTTAATAAGGGGGCCTGGAAACACCATATATTTT
CDR3: CASSQAWYLIRGPGNTIYF

D: -
V: TRBV29-1
size: -
J: TRBJ2-7
length: 12
DNA: TGCAGCGTTGGATGGGACACCTACGAGCAGTACTTC
CDR3: CSVGWDTYEQYF

D: -
V: TRBV2
size: few
J: TRBJ2-2
length: 17
DNA: TGTGCCAGCCTCGACCGGGGTTGGGAGACGAACACCGGGGAGCTGTTTTTT
CDR3: CASLDRGWETNTGELFF

D: -
V: TRBV15
size: -
J: TRBJ2-6
length: 17
DNA: TGTGCCACCAGCAGAGGTGGGAGAGGCTCTGGGGCCAACGTCCTGACTTTC
CDR3: CATSRGGRGSGANVLTF

D: -
V: TRBV4-1
size: few
J: TRBJ2-3
length: 15
DNA: TGCGCCAGCAGCCAAGTGGCTACTAGCACAGATACGCAGTATTTT
CDR3: CASSQVATSTDTQYF

D: -
V: TRBV4-2
size: few
J: TRBJ2-7
length: 16
DNA: TGTGCCAGCAGCCAAGGCGGCGGCGGATACTCCTACGAGCAGTACTTC
CDR3: CASSQGGGGYSYEQYF

D: TRBD1
V: TRBV13
size: -
J: TRBJ1-2
length: 15
DNA: TGTGCCAGCAGCATGAACCGGGACAGGGGCTATGGCTACACCTTC
CDR3: CASSMNRDRGYGYTF

D: TRBD1
V: TRBV7-9
size: many
J: TRBJ1-1
length: 16
DNA: TGTGCCAGCAGCTTAGCCCCGAGGGGGCTGAACACTGAAGCTTTCTTT
CDR3: CASSLAPRGLNTEAFF